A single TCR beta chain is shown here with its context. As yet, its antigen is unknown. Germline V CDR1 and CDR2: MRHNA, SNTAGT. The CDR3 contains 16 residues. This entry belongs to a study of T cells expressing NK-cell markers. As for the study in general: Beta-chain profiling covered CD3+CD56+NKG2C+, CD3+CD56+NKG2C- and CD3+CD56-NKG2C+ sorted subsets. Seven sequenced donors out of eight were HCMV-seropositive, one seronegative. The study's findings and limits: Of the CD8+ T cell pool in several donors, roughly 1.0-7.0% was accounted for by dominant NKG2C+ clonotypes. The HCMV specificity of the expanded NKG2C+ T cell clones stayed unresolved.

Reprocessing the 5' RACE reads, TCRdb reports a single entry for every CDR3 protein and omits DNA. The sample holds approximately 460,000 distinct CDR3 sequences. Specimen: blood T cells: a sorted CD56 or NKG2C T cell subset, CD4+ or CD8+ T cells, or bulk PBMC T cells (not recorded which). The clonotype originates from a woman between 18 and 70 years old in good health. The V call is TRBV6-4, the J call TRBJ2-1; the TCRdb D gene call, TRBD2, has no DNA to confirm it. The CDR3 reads CASSDSASGSYNEQFF.